This TCR beta chain was sequenced in a study of blood T cell repertoires in COVID-19. Generated by immunoSEQ multiplex PCR, the TCRdb table keeps only in-frame clones and is missing some. The sample holds about 440,000 clones, about 85% seen once. V shed 0 bases and J shed 5 bases, with 11 bases lying between them. Looked up from germline, CDR1 is SQVTM and CDR2 is ANQGSEA. This CDR3 comprises 13 residues. V is TRBV29-1 and J is TRBJ2-7; D gene ambiguous. Sequenced material: PBMCs or T cells enriched from blood (not recorded which). The TCR originated in a woman under 30 with acute COVID-19. The CDR3 DNA reads TGCAGCGTTGAAGAACAATGGGCCGACGAGCAGTACTTC. Its protein product is CSVEEQWADEQYF.